One and the same sample provided the 5 T cell receptor beta chains below, sequenced in a study of T cell changes during pregnancy in multiple sclerosis. Repertoires were generated with immunoSEQ multiplex PCR, while TCRdb's copy carries only in-frame clones and drops some. Of tens of thousands of clones in the sample, around 93% are singletons; the top ten hold about 0.93%. Material: peripheral blood, obtained in the first trimester of pregnancy. Receptors were obtained from a female donor with multiple sclerosis, enrolled in a pregnancy study.

The chain has TRBV2 and TRBJ2-5, with D perhaps TRBD1 (5 bases). Germline values: CDR1 SNHLY, CDR2 FYNNEI. This CDR3 has 13 residues. Trimming stripped 4 bases from V and 4 bases from J, with 10 bases between. The CDR3 DNA reads as TGTGCCAGCAGTGGCTTCAGGGCAGAGACCCAGTACTTC. Translated: CASSGFRAETQYF. Looking up the rest from reference TRBV2 and TRBJ2-5 gives the full variable domain: EPEVTQTPSHQVTQMGQEVILRCVPISNHLYFYWYRQILGQKVEFLVSFYNNEISEKSEIFDDQFSVERPDGSNFTLKIRSTKLEDSAMYFCASSGFRAETQYFGPGTRLLVL.

The V call is TRBV27, the J call TRBJ2-7, with 13 bases matching TRBD2. With 5 bases clipped from V and 9 bases from J, the junction kept 10 bases outside the gene matches. The CDR3 loop spans 15 amino acids. CDR1 and CDR2 (germline): MNHEY, SMNVEV (reference sequence). The CDR3 nucleotides are TGTGCCAGCAGTCCAGGGACTAGCGGGAACCTAAGGCAGTACTTC. Protein: CASSPGTSGNLRQYF.

The rearrangement uses TRBV5-1 and TRBJ1-4; a weak D match, TRBD1 (6 bases). Trimming took off 4 bases at V and 5 bases at J, with 9 bases between the two ends. Germline lookup yields CDR1 SGHRS and CDR2 YFSETQ. CDR3 length: 13 residues. DNA for the CDR3: TGCGCCAGCAGCAATGACAGGAATGAAAAACTGTTTTTT. It encodes CASSNDRNEKLFF.

This chain joins TRBV5-6 and TRBJ2-5; the D gene is possibly TRBD1 (6 bases). V lost 4 bases, J lost 13 bases, and 14 bases lay in between. The V gene's germline CDR1 is SGHDT and CDR2 YYEEEE. The CDR3 has 11 amino acids. The CDR3 DNA reads as TGTGCCAGCAGCGCCACAGGGCCCCGGTACTTC. Its translation: CASSATGPRYF.

This chain joins TRBV7-3 and TRBJ2-3; 9 bases are a match to TRBD2. The V gene's germline CDR1 is SGHTA and CDR2 FQGTGA. The V and J ends lost 6 bases and 1 base, in that order; junction bases with no gene match: 2. CDR3 length equals 14 residues. CDR3 region: CASSRTSGTDTQYF. The CDR3 nucleotides read TGTGCCAGCAGTCGGACTAGCGGCACAGATACGCAGTATTTT.